Frequency places the clone carrying this T cell receptor (beta chain) as large. Antigen: not known. The source of the sample is a study of synovial regulatory T cells in juvenile arthritis. Overall study context: About 6 patients were on methotrexate and a few were untreated.

Overall study findings and caveats: Blood Treg cells that were inflammation-associated showed lower TCR diversity than other blood Treg cells.

Sequencing was performed with immunoSEQ multiplex PCR; in TCRdb, only in-frame clones are kept and a portion is missing. Here the sample table reports hundreds of clones. In germline, CDR1 is SQVTM, CDR2 ANQGSEA. The CDR3 extends over 13 amino acids. The protein alone is recorded here. The receptor was derived from a donor younger than 35 with juvenile idiopathic arthritis. Material: Treg cells from blood. Subset in this sample: HLA-DR+ inflammation-associated blood Treg cells. The chain recombines TRBV29-1 with TRBJ2-7. CDR3 residues: CSVEWGMGYEQYF.